Below, 24 T cell receptor beta chains from the same sample are listed, as sequenced in a study of blood T cell repertoires in COVID-19. Libraries were prepared by immunoSEQ multiplex PCR; TCRdb keeps only in-frame clonotypes and omits some of them. The repertoire holds tens of thousands of clones, approximately 91% seen once, with roughly 2.4% in the top ten. Sequencing was performed on peripheral blood. All receptors come from a man aged 60 to 75 with acute or convalescent COVID-19.

The V and J genes are TRBV27 and TRBJ2-1, with 13 bases aligning to TRBD2. CDR1 is MNHEY, CDR2 SMNVEV, per germline (reference sequence). The J segment lost 2 bases and the V segment lost 5 bases, leaving 12 bases of the junction unmatched. The CDR3 is 19 residues long. The CDR3 region has the DNA TGTGCCAGCAGTCTATTACCTAGACTAGCGGGAGGTGCCTACAATGAGCAGTTCTTC. Residues: CASSLLPRLAGGAYNEQFF.

CDR3 region: CASKPGQGAGWYF. As DNA, the CDR3 is TGTGCCAGCAAACCGGGACAGGGGGCTGGGTGGTACTTC. V gene TRBV27 combines with J gene TRBJ2-7; 12 positions agree with TRBD1. Trimming at V came to 7 bases and at J to 12 bases, leaving 10 bases not matched to a gene. The CDR3 runs to 13 residues. Germline CDR1 MNHEY, CDR2 SMNVEV (reference sequence).

V gene TRBV18 combines with J gene TRBJ2-3, with 7 bases aligning to TRBD2. This CDR3 spans 16 amino acids. After removal of 3 bases from V and 8 bases from J, the junction contained 14 bases not matched to a gene. The germline V gene has CDR1 KGHSH and CDR2 LQKENI. The chain's CDR3 is CASSPGSSGIIGTQYF. The CDR3, as DNA: TGTGCCAGCTCACCGGGGTCCAGCGGGATTATCGGTACGCAGTATTTT.

This sequence joins TRBV27 and TRBJ1-4; 9 bases align to TRBD1. Germline V CDR1 and CDR2: MNHEY, SMNVEV (reference sequence). With 4 bases clipped from V and 8 bases from J, the junction kept 5 bases outside the gene matches. The CDR3 spans 14 residues. Here the CDR3 DNA reads TGTGCCAGCAGTTCCGGGACAGGGAGAGAAAAACTGTTTTTT. As protein: CASSSGTGREKLFF.

The chain recombines TRBV30 with TRBJ1-3; TRBD1 matches at 7 bases. This CDR3 has 15 residues. Trimming removed 0 bases from V and 3 bases from J; junction bases left unmatched: 5. The germline gives CDR1 GTSNPN, CDR2 SVGIG (reference sequence). In nucleotides, the CDR3 is TGTGCCTGGAGTGTTTTAGGGGGCCGTGGAAACACCATATATTTT. It codes for CAWSVLGGRGNTIYF. The complete variable domain, with remaining parts taken from reference TRBV30 and TRBJ1-3, reads SQTIHQWPATLVQPVGSPLSLECTVEGTSNPNLYWYRQAAGRGLQLLFYSVGIGQISSEVPQNLSASRPQDRQFILSSKKLLLSDSGFYLCAWSVLGGRGNTIYFGEGSWLTVV.

The V call is TRBV24-1, the J call TRBJ1-2, with unresolved D. V was pared by 5 bases and J by 4 bases, with 10 bases between. The length of the CDR3 is 13 residues. Germline CDR1 is KGHDR and CDR2 is SFDVKD. The CDR3 protein is CATSAGAPYGYTF. CDR3 bases: TGTGCCACCAGTGCGGGAGCGCCCTATGGCTACACCTTC.

This rearrangement joins TRBV3-1 (or the pseudogene TRBV3-2) to TRBJ1-1; D unresolved. The V end lost 5 bases, the J end lost 2 bases, and 9 bases lay between the germline ends. CDR3 length: 13 amino acids. Looked up from germline, CDR1 is LGHDT and CDR2 is YNNKEL (reference sequence). The CDR3 is CASSNSFNTEAFF. The CDR3 region has the DNA TGTGCCAGCAGCAACAGTTTCAACACTGAAGCTTTCTTT.

The chain recombines TRBV27 with TRBJ1-2; the D gene is possibly TRBD1 (5 bases). This CDR3 has 13 residues. Germline loops: CDR1 MNHEY, CDR2 SMNVEV (reference sequence). V was cut by 0 bases and J by 7 bases, with 9 bases left in between. The CDR3 nucleotides read TGTGCCAGCAGTTTATCCGGGGGGACTGGCTACACCTTC. This translates into CASSLSGGTGYTF.

This chain connects TRBV5-1 to TRBJ2-3, with TRBD2 matching 9 bases. This CDR3 is 17 amino acids long. The V and J ends lost 0 bases and 0 bases, in that order; junction bases with no gene match: 5. Germline V gene sequence: CDR1 SGHRS, CDR2 YFSETQ. This chain's CDR3 is CASSLEDLAGSTDTQYF. In DNA, the CDR3 is TGCGCCAGCAGCTTGGAGGATCTAGCGGGAAGCACAGATACGCAGTATTTT.

The V call is TRBV24-1, the J call TRBJ2-2; 7 bases match TRBD2. V lost 5 bases and J lost 7; bases outside the gene matches: 15. The CDR3 covers 17 residues. The germline gives CDR1 KGHDR, CDR2 SFDVKD. The CDR3 here is CATSGVSLAERHGELFF. The CDR3 nucleotides are TGTGCCACCAGTGGGGTGAGTCTAGCGGAGAGGCACGGGGAGCTGTTTTTT.

The rearrangement links TRBV28 to TRBJ2-3, with D perhaps matching TRBD1 (6 bases). Germline V CDR1 and CDR2: MDHEN, SYDVKM. The V end was cut by 8 bases, the J end by 6 bases, with 24 bases between. The CDR3 covers 16 residues. DNA of the CDR3: TGTGCCAGCGCTACAACAGGGAAACCATTATTGGATACGCAGTATTTT. This translates into CASATTGKPLLDTQYF.

This chain connects TRBV5-5 to TRBJ2-1; 8 nucleotides align to TRBD2. V trimming: 4 bases; J trimming: 7 bases; junction bases outside the gene matches: 16. CDR1 and CDR2 from the germline V gene are SGHKS and YYEKEE (reference sequence). The CDR3 spans 17 residues. The CDR3 DNA reads as TGTGCCAGCAGCGCCCGCGACTTGCGCGGGGGGAGGAATGAGCAGTTCTTC. Its translation: CASSARDLRGGRNEQFF. Full variable domain (rest looked up from reference TRBV5-5 and TRBJ2-1): DAGVTQSPTHLIKTRGQQVTLRCSPISGHKSVSWYQQVLGQGPQFIFQYYEKEERGRGNFPDRFSARQFPNYSSELNVNALLLGDSALYLCASSARDLRGGRNEQFFGPGTRLTVL.

The J gene is TRBJ1-5, the V gene TRBV19, with D unresolved. This CDR3 region has 14 residues. V lost 6 bases and J 6 bases, leaving 15 bases between the germline ends. Germline loops: CDR1 LNHDA, CDR2 SQIVND (reference sequence). CDR3 bases: TGTGCCAGTAGACGAGCGGGGAATGGTCAGCCCCAGCATTTT. This gives the protein CASRRAGNGQPQHF.

V gene TRBV5-1 combines with J gene TRBJ2-3; tentatively, D is TRBD2 (6 bases). The CDR3 is 16 residues long. CDR1 is SGHRS, CDR2 YFSETQ, per germline. Between the trimmed V and J ends, which lost 4 bases and 0 bases, there was a span of 15 bases. The CDR3 DNA is TGCGCCAGCAGCCTAAGACCCAGCGGGAGCACAGATACGCAGTATTTT. Encoded protein: CASSLRPSGSTDTQYF.

The rearrangement uses TRBV5-5 and TRBJ1-2, with D possibly TRBD1 on 5 matching bases. CDR3 length: 15 residues. Germline values: CDR1 SGHKS, CDR2 YYEKEE (reference sequence). With 6 bases removed from V and 5 bases from J, the gap between germline ends came to 20 bases. The CDR3 DNA reads as TGTGCCAGCAAACTTGGGGCAGAGCAACCTTATGGCTACACCTTC. Protein: CASKLGAEQPYGYTF.

The rearrangement links TRBV7-3 to TRBJ2-1, with a possible D match to TRBD2 (5 bases). V shed 2 bases and J shed 0 bases, with 5 bases lying between them. This CDR3 contains 14 residues. Germline V gene sequence: CDR1 SGHTA, CDR2 FQGTGA. This CDR3 is CASSLAGSYNEQFF. The DNA for the CDR3 is TGTGCCAGCAGCTTAGCGGGCTCCTACAATGAGCAGTTCTTC. Full variable domain (rest looked up from reference TRBV7-3 and TRBJ2-1): GAGVSQTPSNKVTEKGKYVELRCDPISGHTALYWYRQSLGQGPEFLIYFQGTGAADDSGLPNDRFFAVRPEGSVSTLKIQRTERGDSAVYLCASSLAGSYNEQFFGPGTRLTVL.

This clone occurred a few times. The rearrangement joins TRBV28 to TRBJ1-5, with 9 bases aligning to TRBD1. J lost 13 bases, V lost 6 bases, and 4 bases had no gene match. CDR1 is MDHEN and CDR2 is SYDVKM in the germline V gene. The CDR3 runs 11 residues. CDR3 coding DNA: TGTGCCAGCAGCCCGACAGGGGGTCAGCATTTT. Translated, it gives CASSPTGGQHF.

This clone has a single count. The chain has TRBV5-4 and TRBJ1-1; 7 bases map to TRBD1. The length of the CDR3 is 12 residues. V dropped 3 bases and J dropped 5; count of bases not matched to a gene: 1. Germline CDR1 reads SGHNT; CDR2 reads YYREEE (reference sequence). The DNA of the CDR3 is TGTGCCAGCAGCTACAGGGGAACTGAAGCTTTCTTT. It yields the protein CASSYRGTEAFF. The full variable domain, with the rest looked up from reference TRBV5-4 and TRBJ1-1, is ETGVTQSPTHLIKTRGQQVTLRCSSQSGHNTVSWYQQALGQGPQFIFQYYREEENGRGNFPPRFSGLQFPNYSSELNVNALELDDSALYLCASSYRGTEAFFGQGTRLTVV.

CDR3 in DNA: TGTGCCAGCAGTTACGAAGTACTCGTTGGCTACAATGAGCAGTTCTTC. It specifies CASSYEVLVGYNEQFF. The genes are TRBV6-2 or TRBV6-3 and TRBJ2-1, with D uncertain. The CDR3 has 16 amino acids. V lost 2 bases, J lost 3 bases, and 14 bases lay in between. Germline V gene data show CDR1 as MNHEY and CDR2 as SVGEGT.

The chain employs TRBV6-5 and TRBJ2-7, with TRBD2 identical over 10 bases. With 8 bases clipped from V and 6 bases from J, the junction kept 10 bases outside the gene matches. In germline, CDR1 is MNHEY, CDR2 SVGAGI. The CDR3 has 14 amino acids. CDR3 amino acids: CASGRASGSFEQYF. DNA for the CDR3: TGTGCCAGCGGCCGGGCTAGCGGGAGTTTCGAGCAGTACTTC.

This clone was picked up one time. The chain recombines TRBV5-1 with TRBJ1-1, with 7 bases matching TRBD1. V lost 4 bases to trimming and J lost 6 bases; unmatched junction nucleotides: 9. The CDR3 consists of 14 residues. CDR1 is SGHRS and CDR2 is YFSETQ in the germline V gene. CDR3 sequence: CASSLGGEVPEAFF. The CDR3 DNA reads TGCGCCAGCAGCCTAGGGGGCGAAGTCCCTGAAGCTTTCTTT.

The CDR3 DNA sequence: TGTGCTAGTGGGCCGGGACAGGGACAAATTTCTAGCACAGATACGCAGTATTTT. Protein: CASGPGQGQISSTDTQYF. The chain links TRBV12-5 to TRBJ2-3, with 9 bases fitting TRBD1. Germline V CDR1 and CDR2: LGHNT, FRNRAP. J was trimmed by 0 bases and V by 6 bases; bases with no gene match: 13. The CDR3 loop spans 18 amino acids.

Of note for this clone: Different DNA sequences within this sample yield the same CDR3. The J gene is TRBJ2-5, the V gene TRBV7-2; TRBD1 matches 11 bases. Trimming took 5 bases from V and 5 from J; bases not matched to a gene: 7. CDR3 length: 15 residues. The V gene's germline CDR1 is SGHTA and CDR2 FQGNSA. Here the CDR3 reads CASSPDRGPGETQYF. The CDR3, as DNA: TGTGCCAGCAGCCCGGACAGGGGGCCAGGGGAGACCCAGTACTTC. Filled out from reference TRBV7-2 and TRBJ2-5, the complete variable domain reads GAGVSQSPSNKVTEKGKDVELRCDPISGHTALYWYRQSLGQGLEFLIYFQGNSAPDKSGLPSDRFSAERTGGSVSTLTIQRTQQEDSAVYLCASSPDRGPGETQYFGPGTRLLVL.

V usage is TRBV4-3 and J usage is TRBJ1-1; the match to TRBD1 covers 8 bases. Germline trimming cut 5 bases from V and 1 base from J; bases unmatched to any gene: 9. CDR1 LGHNA and CDR2 YSLEER come from the germline V gene. The CDR3 contains 16 residues. CDR3 region: CASSYRGQGRNTEAFF. CDR3 in DNA: TGCGCCAGCAGCTATAGAGGACAGGGACGGAACACTGAAGCTTTCTTT.